This T cell receptor beta chain derives from a study of Graves' ophthalmopathy and Graves' hyperthyroidism. RNA transcripts provided the template for amplifying TCR beta CDR3 regions. First-round RT-PCR used HTBI primers; second-round multiplex PCR followed. TCRdb reprocessed the multiplex PCR reads via MiXCR and lists one record per CDR3 protein. The table shows 500,000 to 800,000 distinct CDR3 sequences, with about two fifths occurring only once. Orbital computed tomography and thyroid ultrasound, along with TRAb, serum thyroxine and clinical symptoms, underpinned diagnosis. PBMCs originated in 7.5 to 10 ml of fresh peripheral blood. This CDR3 has 14 amino acids. J was trimmed by 2 bases and V by 6 bases; bases with no gene match: 10. CDR1 and CDR2 from the germline V gene are SQVTM and ANQGSEA.

Sequenced material: peripheral blood. This chain links TRBV29-1 with TRBJ2-7; 7 bases match TRBD2. The sequence came from an adult man with Graves' ophthalmopathy. CDR3 region: CSVLPGRAPYEQYF. The DNA of the CDR3 is TGCAGCGTCCTTCCGGGGAGGGCCCCCTACGAGCAGTACTTC.